One sample yielded the 12 T cell receptor beta chains listed below, sequenced in a study of blood T cell repertoires in COVID-19. Libraries were prepared by immunoSEQ multiplex PCR; TCRdb keeps only in-frame clonotypes and omits some of them. The sample lists some 220,000 clones, 84% occurring once. The sample taken for sequencing was peripheral blood. The receptors derive from a man aged 50 or older with active or convalescent COVID-19.

The rearrangement links TRBV6-2 or TRBV6-3 to TRBJ2-7, with 10 bases aligning to TRBD1. The CDR3 consists of 13 residues. The V and J ends lost 5 bases and 3 bases, in that order; junction bases with no gene match: 1. CDR1 and CDR2 (germline): MNHEY, SVGEGT. The CDR3: CASSRDRGYEQYF. Written as DNA, the CDR3 is TGTGCCAGCAGTCGGGACAGGGGCTACGAGCAGTACTTC.

The chain is built from TRBV27 and TRBJ2-7; D remains unclear. CDR3 length: 13 amino acids. V lost 3 bases and J 2 bases, leaving 8 bases between the germline ends. CDR1 MNHEY and CDR2 SMNVEV come from the germline V gene (reference sequence). Here the CDR3 DNA reads TGTGCCAGCAGTTTCGGAGTGACCTACGAGCAGTACTTC. This gives the protein CASSFGVTYEQYF.

The rearrangement links TRBV19 to TRBJ1-5; D possibly corresponds to TRBD1 (5 bases). The germline V gene encodes CDR1 LNHDA and CDR2 SQIVND (reference sequence). V was pared by 5 bases and J by 1 base, with 12 bases between. The CDR3 consists of 15 residues. Written as DNA, the CDR3 is TGTGCCAGTAGTTGGGGGGAGGGGAGCAATCAGCCCCAGCATTTT. It is translated as CASSWGEGSNQPQHF.

The J gene is TRBJ2-1, the V gene TRBV19; perhaps TRBD1 as D (5 bases). Germline V gives CDR1 LNHDA, CDR2 SQIVND (reference sequence). Trimming shortened V by 4 bases and J by 5 bases, and 12 bases separated the two germline ends. The CDR3 runs 14 residues. CDR3 nucleotides: TGTGCCAGTAGTACGAGAGACAGAAACAATGAGCAGTTCTTC. Amino acids: CASSTRDRNNEQFF. The entire variable domain, with the rest obtained from reference TRBV19 and TRBJ2-1, is as follows: DGGITQSPKYLFRKEGQNVTLSCEQNLNHDAMYWYRQDPGQGLRLIYYSQIVNDFQKGDIAEGYSVSREKKESFPLTVTSAQKNPTAFYLCASSTRDRNNEQFFGPGTRLTVL.

The J gene is TRBJ1-6, the V gene TRBV5-6; no clear D. The germline V and J ends were trimmed by 0 bases and 11 bases, with 6 bases remaining between them. CDR1 is SGHDT, CDR2 YYEEEE, per germline. The CDR3 covers 12 residues. Written as DNA, the CDR3 is TGTGCCAGCAGCTTGGGGGGAGCACCCCTCCACTTT. As protein: CASSLGGAPLHF. Drawing the rest from reference TRBV5-6 and TRBJ1-6, the complete variable domain is DAGVTQSPTHLIKTRGQQVTLRCSPKSGHDTVSWYQQALGQGPQFIFQYYEEEERQRGNFPDRFSGHQFPNYSSELNVNALLLGDSALYLCASSLGGAPLHFGNGTRLTVT.

CDR3 nucleotide sequence: TGTGCCACCAGCAGAGGGGACAGAAACACCATATATTTT. As protein: CATSRGDRNTIYF. This rearrangement joins TRBV15 to TRBJ1-3; a weak D match, TRBD1 (6 bases). Trimming removed 1 base from V and 5 bases from J, with 6 bases in between. The CDR3 is 13 amino acids. Per germline, CDR1 LNHNV and CDR2 YYDKDF (reference sequence).

This rearrangement joins TRBV7-2 to TRBJ2-2; the D gene is possibly TRBD2 (5 bases). Germline V gene data show CDR1 as SGHTA and CDR2 as FQGNSA. This CDR3 spans 14 amino acids. The V and J ends lost 5 bases and 4 bases respectively, with 11 bases between them. DNA of the CDR3: TGTGCCAGCAGCGCCAAACTAGGCACCGGGGAGCTGTTTTTT. Its protein product is CASSAKLGTGELFF.

This clone appeared once. The chain employs TRBV21-1 and TRBJ2-7; the DNA was not compared with TRBD1, the D call given in the table. TRBV21-1 is flagged as a pseudogene. The length of the CDR3 is 14 residues. CDR3 protein: CASSPYTITYEQYV. The CDR3 DNA reads as TGTGCCAGCAGCCCTTACACCATTACCTACGAGCAGTACGTC.

The J gene is TRBJ2-3, the V gene TRBV6-2 or TRBV6-3; 10 bases are shared with TRBD2. Trimming removed 2 bases from V and 3 bases from J; junction bases left unmatched: 11. The CDR3 loop spans 18 amino acids. Per germline, CDR1 MNHEY and CDR2 SVGEGT. In nucleotides, the CDR3 is TGTGCCAGCAGTTACGAGCAGCTAGCGGGAGTCAGTACAGATACGCAGTATTTT. Protein: CASSYEQLAGVSTDTQYF.

This clone appeared once. The J gene is TRBJ2-7, the V gene TRBV5-1; TRBD1 is a possible D gene (6 bases). V was clipped by 4 bases and J by 0 bases, with 11 bases between them. CDR3 length equals 14 residues. Germline CDR1 reads SGHRS; CDR2 reads YFSETQ. The DNA of the CDR3 is TGCGCCAGCAGCGAGACAGGACCCTCCTACGAGCAGTACTTC. Amino acid sequence: CASSETGPSYEQYF.

This sequence joins TRBV10-1 and TRBJ1-6; 9 nucleotides match TRBD1. Per germline, CDR1 WNHNN and CDR2 SYGVQD (reference sequence). V trimming: 10 bases; J trimming: 19 bases; junction bases outside the gene matches: 20. The CDR3 sequence is 14 residues long. CDR3 bases: TGCGCCACCCAACCGGGACAGGGCCGGCGCCAACGGCACTTT. Its protein product is CATQPGQGRRQRHF.

This clone was found a few times. The chain links TRBV4-3 to TRBJ2-5, with TRBD1 as a possible D gene (6 bases). Looked up from germline, CDR1 is LGHNA and CDR2 is YSLEER. CDR3 length: 14 residues. V was trimmed by 0 bases and J by 5 bases, leaving 10 bases between them. CDR3 in amino acids: CASSQDTRGETQYF. CDR3 coding DNA: TGCGCCAGCAGCCAAGATACTAGGGGGGAGACCCAGTACTTC.